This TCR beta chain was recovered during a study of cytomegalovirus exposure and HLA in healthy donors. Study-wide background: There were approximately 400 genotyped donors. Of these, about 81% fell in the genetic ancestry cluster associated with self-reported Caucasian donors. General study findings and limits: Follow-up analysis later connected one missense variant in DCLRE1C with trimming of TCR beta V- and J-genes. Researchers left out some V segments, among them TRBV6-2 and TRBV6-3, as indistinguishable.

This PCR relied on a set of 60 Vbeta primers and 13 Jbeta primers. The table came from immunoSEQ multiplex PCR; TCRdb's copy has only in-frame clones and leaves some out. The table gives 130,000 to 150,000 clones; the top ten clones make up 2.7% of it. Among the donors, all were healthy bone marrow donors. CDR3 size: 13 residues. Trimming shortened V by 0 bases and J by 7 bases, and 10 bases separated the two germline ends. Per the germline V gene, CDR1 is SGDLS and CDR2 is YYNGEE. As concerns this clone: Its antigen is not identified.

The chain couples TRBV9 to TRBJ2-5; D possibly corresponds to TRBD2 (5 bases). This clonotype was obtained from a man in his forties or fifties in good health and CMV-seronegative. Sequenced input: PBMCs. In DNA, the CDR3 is TGTGCCAGCAGCGTAGCGGCAGAGGGGACCCAGTACTTC. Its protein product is CASSVAAEGTQYF. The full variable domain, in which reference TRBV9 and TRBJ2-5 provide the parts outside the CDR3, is DSGVTQTPKHLITATGQRVTLRCSPRSGDLSVYWYQQSLDQGLQFLIQYYNGEERAKGNILERFSAQQFPDLHSELNLSSLELGDSALYFCASSVAAEGTQYFGPGTRLLVL.